One and the same sample provided the 15 T cell receptor beta chains below, sequenced in a study of blood T cell repertoires in COVID-19. Produced via immunoSEQ multiplex PCR; TCRdb's table is partial and in-frame only. The repertoire consists of about 280,000 clones, with roughly 89% occurring once and the leading ten covering about 5.5%. Input material: PBMCs or T cells enriched from blood (not recorded which). Receptor source: a woman aged 40-49 years who had recovered from COVID-19.

The chain links TRBV27 to TRBJ1-3, with TRBD1 identical over 7 bases. Unmatched junction bases numbered 6, after V lost 3 bases and J lost 4 bases. Germline V gives CDR1 MNHEY, CDR2 SMNVEV (reference sequence). This CDR3 contains 15 residues. The CDR3 nucleotides are TGTGCCAGCAGTTTGAGGACAGGTTACGGAAACACCATATATTTT. Its protein is CASSLRTGYGNTIYF.

The chain is built from TRBV12-3 or TRBV12-4 and TRBJ1-1; no clear D gene. The CDR3 is 11 amino acids. Between the trimmed V and J ends, which lost 1 base and 7 bases, there was a span of 4 bases. Here the CDR3 reads CASSLVSEAFF. The CDR3 DNA sequence: TGTGCCAGCAGTTTAGTCAGTGAAGCTTTCTTT.

This clone was seen only once. V gene TRBV3-1 (or the pseudogene TRBV3-2) combines with J gene TRBJ2-1; 7 positions agree with TRBD2. V dropped 0 bases and J dropped 9; count of bases not matched to a gene: 14. This CDR3 spans 17 amino acids. Per germline, CDR1 LGHDT and CDR2 YNNKEL (reference sequence). The CDR3 region is CASSQDGGGSPRGEQFF. In DNA form, the CDR3 reads TGTGCCAGCAGCCAAGATGGTGGCGGGAGTCCCCGCGGTGAGCAGTTCTTC.

A single count supports this clone. The chain joins TRBV28 to TRBJ1-2, with unresolved D. Looked up from germline, CDR1 is MDHEN and CDR2 is SYDVKM. This CDR3 is 12 amino acids long. The V end lost 7 bases, the J end lost 4 bases, and 10 bases lay between the germline ends. CDR3 nucleotide sequence: TGTGCCAGCACCGAGACAACCTATGGCTACACCTTC. This encodes CASTETTYGYTF.

The chain has TRBV11-2 and TRBJ2-7; TRBD2 matches 8 bases. CDR3 length: 13 amino acids. With V trimmed by 4 bases and J by 4 bases, 3 bases remained unmatched. Germline V gene sequence: CDR1 SGHAT, CDR2 FQNNGV. The CDR3 nucleotides read TGTGCCAGCAGCTCTAGACTAGCGTACGAGCAGTACTTC. Its translation is CASSSRLAYEQYF. Full variable domain (rest looked up from reference TRBV11-2 and TRBJ2-7): EAGVAQSPRYKIIEKRQSVAFWCNPISGHATLYWYQQILGQGPKLLIQFQNNGVVDDSQLPKDRFSAERLKGVDSTLKIQPAKLEDSAVYLCASSSRLAYEQYFGPGTRLTVT.

The J gene is TRBJ2-6, the V gene TRBV24-1; TRBD1 is a possible D gene (6 bases). The V and J ends lost 4 bases and 2 bases respectively, with 11 bases between them. The V gene's germline CDR1 is KGHDR and CDR2 SFDVKD. CDR3 size: 16 residues. The DNA for the CDR3 is TGTGCCACCAGTGACTCTAACAGGGCTGGGGCCAACGTCCTGACTTTC. This encodes CATSDSNRAGANVLTF.

The V gene is TRBV12-3 or TRBV12-4, the J gene TRBJ2-1; D might be TRBD1 (7 bases). V gave up 8 bases and J gave up 4 bases, with 12 bases separating them. This CDR3 is built from 13 residues. This CDR3 reads CASRGTDYNEQFF. The CDR3 DNA is TGTGCCAGCCGGGGGACAGATTACAATGAGCAGTTCTTC.

J is TRBJ2-2 and V is TRBV28; 15 bases line up with TRBD2. The CDR3 covers 15 residues. V lost 1 base to trimming and J lost 11 bases; unmatched junction nucleotides: 2. CDR1 and CDR2 from the germline V gene are MDHEN and SYDVKM. For the CDR3, the DNA is TGTGCCAGCAGTTTATCGGGACTAGCGGGAGGAGAGCTGTTTTTT. Translation gives CASSLSGLAGGELFF.

The chain uses TRBV3-1 (or the pseudogene TRBV3-2) and TRBJ2-5, with D uncertain. CDR3 length: 14 amino acids. V shed 1 base and J shed 2 bases, with 8 bases lying between them. CDR1 is LGHDT and CDR2 is YNNKEL in the germline V gene (reference sequence). The CDR3 is CASSQVPQQETQYF. For the CDR3, the DNA is TGTGCCAGCAGCCAAGTTCCCCAGCAAGAGACCCAGTACTTC.

The chain combines TRBV28 with TRBJ1-1; D is unresolved. The CDR3 runs to 13 residues. Germline V gene data show CDR1 as MDHEN and CDR2 as SYDVKM. V was shortened by 10 bases and J by 3 bases, with 15 bases between the two germline ends. The CDR3 loop reads CATGRGWDTEAFF. The CDR3 nucleotides are TGTGCCACCGGTCGGGGTTGGGACACTGAAGCTTTCTTT. The whole variable domain, remainder taken from reference TRBV28 and TRBJ1-1, is DVKVTQSSRYLVKRTGEKVFLECVQDMDHENMFWYRQDPGLGLRLIYFSYDVKMKEKGDIPEGYSVSREKKERFSLILESASTNQTSMYLCATGRGWDTEAFFGQGTRLTVV.

This clone turned up a few times. This rearrangement joins TRBV30 to TRBJ2-7; 11 bases agree with TRBD1. The CDR3 totals 14 residues. V was pared by 5 bases and J by 2 bases, with 5 bases of the junction left unmatched. The germline V gene has CDR1 GTSNPN and CDR2 SVGIG (reference sequence). In DNA, the CDR3 is TGTGCCTGGTCCCCGGGACAGGGGGCCTACGAGCAGTACTTC. Encoded protein: CAWSPGQGAYEQYF.

V and J are TRBV6-5 and TRBJ1-4; D call uncertain. Germline values: CDR1 MNHEY, CDR2 SVGAGI. This CDR3 region has 14 residues. Trimming removed 6 bases from V and 6 bases from J, with 14 bases in between. CDR3 nucleotide sequence: TGTGCCAGCAGATACACGGTTACCTATGAAAAACTGTTTTTT. Translating gives CASRYTVTYEKLFF.

This chain joins TRBV7-9 and TRBJ1-2; D not resolved. The germline gives CDR1 SEHNR, CDR2 FQNEAQ (reference sequence). The CDR3 contains 12 residues. V lost 3 bases and J lost 6, with 8 bases in between. The CDR3: CASSLRADGYTF. The CDR3 bases are TGTGCCAGCAGCTTGAGGGCGGATGGCTACACCTTC.

The chain employs TRBV3-1 (or the pseudogene TRBV3-2) and TRBJ2-1; 12 bases are a match to TRBD2. V trimming: 0 bases; J trimming: 6 bases; junction bases outside the gene matches: 12. The CDR3 covers 19 residues. CDR1 and CDR2 from the germline V gene are LGHDT and YNNKEL (reference sequence). The CDR3 coding sequence is TGTGCCAGCAGCCAAGATCCCCCGACTAGCGGGAGCTCGGGCAATGAGCAGTTCTTC. This sequence encodes CASSQDPPTSGSSGNEQFF.

The rearrangement links TRBV5-6 to TRBJ2-2, with a possible D match to TRBD2 (6 bases). The CDR3 is 15 amino acids. Germline-derived CDR1 and CDR2 are SGHDT and YYEEEE. Trimming removed 4 bases at V and 1 base at J, with 11 bases between. This CDR3 is CASSPGGWNTGELFF. The CDR3 DNA sequence: TGTGCCAGCAGCCCCGGGGGATGGAACACCGGGGAGCTGTTTTTT.